This T cell receptor beta chain was retrieved from a study of T cell responses to AZD1222 COVID-19 vaccine. Study outcomes and limitations: A mostly white British donor set with more females was recruited, and clonal diversity was possibly underestimated. In all cases, repertoires were sampled only after the peak T cell response.

This CDR3 comprises 15 residues. V lost 4 bases and J lost 7, with 17 bases in between. CDR1 is KGHSH, CDR2 LQKENI, per germline. Comment on this clone: What it binds is not known.

Profiled with immunoSEQ multiplex PCR; TCRdb holds only in-frame clones, not every one. The sample consists of tens of thousands of clones, roughly 74% of them appearing once. The V gene is TRBV18, the J gene TRBJ1-5, with a possible D match to TRBD1 (5 bases). The sequence came from an adult who received the AZD1222 COVID-19 vaccine. Here the sequenced sample was peripheral blood, taken 28 days after the second AZD1222 dose. CDR3: CASSQDQGKDQPQHF. Here the CDR3 DNA reads TGTGCCAGCTCACAAGACCAGGGAAAGGACCAGCCCCAGCATTTT.